The 16 T cell receptor beta chains presented below share a single source sample, sequenced in a study of graft-versus-host responses after intestinal transplantation (dated by TCRdb to the early 2020s). The antigens for these receptors are not known. The time point label of this sample denotes: cells obtained before transplantation from donor or recipient. Receptors were amplified or captured by the immunoSEQ multiplex PCR assay. TCRdb's version of the immuneACCESS table is confined to in-frame rearrangements and falls short of the full clone set. An unresolved V gene accounts for under half of the shortfall where checked; the remainder is of unknown origin. The sample records tens of thousands of clones, 85% to 95% of which are singletons. Jointly, the top ten make up less than 0.65% of the sample. The material sequenced was unstimulated CD8+ T cells sorted from spleen or lymph node cells, taken before transplant. The receptors come from a human donor who was the organ donor for an intestinal transplant.

The gene calls are TRBV6-6 and TRBJ1-5; D not resolved. This CDR3 is built from 16 residues. CDR1 is MNHNY, CDR2 SVGAGI, per germline (reference sequence). Trimming removed 2 bases from V and 3 bases from J, with 14 bases in between. CDR3 sequence: CASSYGPTLHNQPQHF. The CDR3 DNA reads TGTGCCAGCAGTTACGGGCCAACCCTACACAATCAGCCCCAGCATTTT.

This clone has a single count. V and J are TRBV4-3 and TRBJ2-1; 10 nucleotides line up with TRBD1. There are 19 residues in the CDR3. CDR1 and CDR2 (germline): LGHNA, YSLEER. V dropped 0 bases and J dropped 2; count of bases not matched to a gene: 10. As DNA, the CDR3 is TGCGCCAGCAGCCAAGAAGGTTTCGGACAGGGGGACACCTACAATGAGCAGTTCTTC. This codes for CASSQEGFGQGDTYNEQFF.

The chain combines TRBV4-2 with TRBJ2-7; tentative D call: TRBD2 (7 bases). From germline, CDR1 is LGHNA and CDR2 YNFKEQ. CDR3 size: 17 residues. The V gene lost 1 base and the J gene lost 7 bases, with 23 bases spanning the gap. The CDR3 region has the DNA TGTGCCAGCAGCCAAGGTAGTGGCGGGGGCCCATGGGGGGAGCAGTACTTC. Translation gives CASSQGSGGGPWGEQYF.

This chain joins TRBV6-1 and TRBJ2-5; the D is unclear. The CDR3 sequence is 9 residues long. Trimming shortened V by 3 bases and J by 7 bases, and 0 bases separated the two germline ends. The germline V gene has CDR1 MNHNS and CDR2 SASEGT. The CDR3 loop is CASSETQYF. CDR3 bases: TGTGCCAGCAGTGAGACCCAGTACTTC.

This rearrangement joins TRBV10-2 to TRBJ2-5; the D is unclear. This CDR3 is 12 amino acids long. Trimming took 7 bases from V and 3 from J, leaving 9 bases between them. Germline V gives CDR1 WSHSY, CDR2 SAAADI. The chain's CDR3 is CASKESEETQYF. The CDR3 DNA follows: TGCGCCAGCAAAGAGTCAGAAGAGACCCAGTACTTC.

This rearrangement joins TRBV4-3 to TRBJ1-6; D is unclear. Germline-derived CDR1 and CDR2 are LGHNA and YSLEER. This CDR3 spans 16 amino acids. Trimming pared 1 base from V and 7 bases from J, leaving 14 bases between. The CDR3, as DNA: TGCGCCAGCAGCCAAGGTAGAAGTGATATGAATTCACCCCTCCACTTT. The encoded protein is CASSQGRSDMNSPLHF.

The rearrangement links TRBV5-1 to TRBJ2-7; D perhaps matches TRBD1 (6 bases). CDR3 size: 14 residues. The V gene's germline CDR1 is SGHRS and CDR2 YFSETQ. Trimming removed 4 bases from V and 5 bases from J, with 16 bases in between. CDR3 amino acids: CASSHLAGENEQYF. CDR3 nucleotides: TGCGCCAGCAGCCACTTAGCAGGGGAAAACGAGCAGTACTTC.

The chain is built from TRBV4-2 and TRBJ2-7, with D perhaps TRBD1 (6 bases). CDR1 and CDR2 from the germline V gene are LGHNA and YNFKEQ. This CDR3 is 14 amino acids long. V lost 0 bases and J 3 bases, leaving 9 bases between the germline ends. The DNA of the CDR3 is TGTGCCAGCAGCCAAGAGGCGACAGGCTACGAGCAGTACTTC. Translation: CASSQEATGYEQYF.

The chain combines TRBV7-2 with TRBJ2-7, with no clear D. Trimming removed 1 base from V and 0 bases from J, with 4 bases in between. From germline, CDR1 is SGHTA and CDR2 FQGNSA. This CDR3 has 13 amino acids. CDR3 protein: CASSLGHSYEQYF. The CDR3 nucleotides read TGTGCCAGCAGCTTAGGTCACTCCTACGAGCAGTACTTC.

V gene TRBV7-2 combines with J gene TRBJ1-4; a possible D gene is TRBD1 (5 bases). Germline V lookup: CDR1 SGHTA, CDR2 FQGNSA. V gave up 5 bases and J gave up 5 bases, with 12 bases separating them. This CDR3 is built from 14 residues. The CDR3 is CASSPGPPNEKLFF. The CDR3 bases are TGTGCCAGCAGCCCAGGGCCCCCAAATGAAAAACTGTTTTTT.

V is TRBV4-1 and J is TRBJ2-3, with 12 bases fitting TRBD2. Looked up from germline, CDR1 is MGHRA and CDR2 is YSYEKL. This CDR3 spans 17 amino acids. V dropped 5 bases and J dropped 4; count of bases not matched to a gene: 10. This CDR3 reads CASSMVLAGGPPDTQYF. CDR3 nucleotides: TGCGCCAGCAGCATGGTTCTAGCGGGGGGGCCCCCAGATACGCAGTATTTT.

The CDR3: CASKRGGTYNEQFF. The CDR3 DNA is TGTGCCAGTAAGCGGGGGGGGACCTACAATGAGCAGTTCTTC. The V gene is TRBV19, the J gene TRBJ2-1; 10 bases match TRBD2. V trimming: 7 bases; J trimming: 2 bases; junction bases outside the gene matches: 2. CDR1 and CDR2 from the germline V gene are LNHDA and SQIVND (reference sequence). The CDR3 consists of 14 residues.

This sequence joins TRBV5-4 and TRBJ2-7, with 8 nucleotides matching TRBD1. The V gene end was trimmed by 3 bases and the J gene end by 2 bases; junction bases not matched to a gene: 4. Germline-derived CDR1 and CDR2 are SGHNT and YYREEE (reference sequence). The CDR3 is made up of 14 amino acids. The CDR3 DNA follows: TGTGCCAGCAGCTCGGGGACAGGAGCCTACGAGCAGTACTTC. Its translation is CASSSGTGAYEQYF.

The chain joins TRBV4-3 to TRBJ1-5; D gene unclear. Germline CDR1 and CDR2: LGHNA and YSLEER. CDR3 length equals 15 residues. V lost 0 bases and J 4 bases, leaving 10 bases between the germline ends. CDR3 residues: CASSQDGTGNQPQHF. The CDR3 bases are TGCGCCAGCAGCCAAGACGGAACCGGGAATCAGCCCCAGCATTTT.

The chain employs TRBV6-1 and TRBJ1-1; no reliable D call. V was pared by 3 bases and J by 0 bases, with 8 bases between. Germline loops: CDR1 MNHNS, CDR2 SASEGT. The CDR3 is made up of 14 amino acids. The CDR3 bases are TGTGCCAGCAGTGAGGGCCGGATGAACACTGAAGCTTTCTTT. This sequence encodes CASSEGRMNTEAFF.

The chain couples TRBV19 to TRBJ2-7; 10 bases are shared with TRBD1. This CDR3 comprises 16 residues. Trimming took 3 bases from V and 3 from J; bases not matched to a gene: 8. Germline V gene lookup returns CDR1 LNHDA and CDR2 SQIVND (reference sequence). CDR3 residues: CASSILPGTGDYEQYF. For the CDR3, the DNA is TGTGCCAGTAGTATCCTCCCCGGGACAGGGGACTACGAGCAGTACTTC.